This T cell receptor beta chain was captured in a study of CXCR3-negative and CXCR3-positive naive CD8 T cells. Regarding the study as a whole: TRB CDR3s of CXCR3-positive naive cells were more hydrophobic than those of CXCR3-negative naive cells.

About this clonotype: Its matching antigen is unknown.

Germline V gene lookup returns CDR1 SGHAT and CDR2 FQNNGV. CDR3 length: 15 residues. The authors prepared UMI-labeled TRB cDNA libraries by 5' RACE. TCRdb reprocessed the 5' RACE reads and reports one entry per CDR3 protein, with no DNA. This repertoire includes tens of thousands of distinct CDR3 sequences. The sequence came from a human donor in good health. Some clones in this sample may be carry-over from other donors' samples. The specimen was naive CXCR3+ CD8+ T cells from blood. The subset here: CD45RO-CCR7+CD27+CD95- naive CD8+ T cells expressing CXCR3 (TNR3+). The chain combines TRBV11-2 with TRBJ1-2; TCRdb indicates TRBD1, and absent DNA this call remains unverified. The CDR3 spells CASTPVGTGGYGYTF.